This T cell receptor beta chain was recorded in a study of blood T cell repertoires in COVID-19. The CDR3 runs 15 residues. Germline CDR1 reads SGHTA; CDR2 reads FQGNSA. The V end lost 2 bases, the J end lost 1 base, and 10 bases lay between the germline ends. Measured with immunoSEQ multiplex PCR; TCRdb has only the in-frame clones, and not every one. The table lists 150,000 or so clones, around 82% of them singletons. This sequence originates from a human donor in a cohort sampled during active COVID-19. Sequencing used peripheral blood. The rearrangement uses TRBV7-2 and TRBJ2-3; D uncertain. CDR3 DNA sequence: TGTGCCAGCAGCTTAACTTATGTGGGCACAGATACGCAGTATTTT. Translated, it gives CASSLTYVGTDTQYF.